The next 9 T cell receptor beta chains were all read from a single sample in a study of blood T cell repertoires in COVID-19. Generated by immunoSEQ multiplex PCR, the TCRdb table keeps only in-frame clones and is missing some. Of about 150,000 clones in the sample, about 86% were seen once. Sequencing input: peripheral blood. The receptors were sampled from a man aged 45-65 years with active or convalescent COVID-19.

This clone appeared a few times. The chain employs TRBV5-4 and TRBJ1-1; D possibly corresponds to TRBD1 (5 bases). Germline CDR1 reads SGHNT; CDR2 reads YYREEE (reference sequence). V gave up 0 bases and J gave up 8 bases, with 8 bases separating them. The length of the CDR3 is 12 residues. CDR3 loop: CASSLDGGEAFF. The CDR3 region has the DNA TGTGCCAGCAGCTTGGATGGGGGGGAAGCTTTCTTT.

This clone was counted once. V and J are TRBV6-5 and TRBJ1-1; the D is unclear. The germline gives CDR1 MNHEY, CDR2 SVGAGI. There are 15 residues in the CDR3. The V gene lost 0 bases and the J gene lost 1 base, with 9 bases spanning the gap. The CDR3 is CASSYSTPGNTEAFF. The CDR3 DNA reads as TGTGCCAGCAGTTACTCGACTCCCGGGAACACTGAAGCTTTCTTT.

The chain links TRBV15 to TRBJ2-1; TRBD2 agrees at 8 bases. Germline V gene sequence: CDR1 LNHNV, CDR2 YYDKDF (reference sequence). V was pared by 5 bases and J by 6 bases, with 6 bases of the junction left unmatched. The CDR3 consists of 14 residues. The CDR3 here is CATSPGLAGNEQFF. CDR3 nucleotide sequence: TGTGCCACCAGCCCAGGACTAGCTGGCAATGAGCAGTTCTTC.

The chain couples TRBV19 to TRBJ1-5; possibly TRBD1 for D (5 bases). The V end was cut by 2 bases, the J end by 7 bases, with 15 bases between. This CDR3 has 15 amino acids. Germline V gene data show CDR1 as LNHDA and CDR2 as SQIVND (reference sequence). The CDR3 sequence is CASSIQGRAGQPQHF. The CDR3, as DNA: TGTGCCAGTAGTATACAAGGCAGGGCAGGCCAGCCCCAGCATTTT.

The V call is TRBV4-2, the J call TRBJ1-5; 8 nucleotides agree with TRBD1. With 4 bases clipped from V and 9 bases from J, the junction kept 5 bases outside the gene matches. The germline CDR1 and CDR2 sequences are LGHNA and YNFKEQ. The CDR3 is 13 amino acids. Here the CDR3 DNA reads TGTGCCAGCAGCCTAGGACAGGGTGGGCCCCAGCATTTT. This translates into CASSLGQGGPQHF.

The V call is TRBV11-2, the J call TRBJ2-1; TRBD1 is a possible D gene (5 bases). Germline CDR1 and CDR2: SGHAT and FQNNGV. Trimming took 8 bases from V and 7 from J, leaving 33 bases between them. This CDR3 comprises 19 residues. This CDR3 is CASLLGLTRWKTGQNEQFF. CDR3 DNA: TGTGCCAGCCTCCTGGGCCTTACCCGGTGGAAAACAGGTCAGAATGAGCAGTTCTTC. The full variable domain, rest sourced from reference TRBV11-2 and TRBJ2-1, is EAGVAQSPRYKIIEKRQSVAFWCNPISGHATLYWYQQILGQGPKLLIQFQNNGVVDDSQLPKDRFSAERLKGVDSTLKIQPAKLEDSAVYLCASLLGLTRWKTGQNEQFFGPGTRLTVL.

The rearrangement links TRBV7-2 to TRBJ1-3, with 8 bases lining up with TRBD1. CDR3 size: 16 residues. Germline trimming cut 0 bases from V and 2 bases from J; bases unmatched to any gene: 3. The germline gives CDR1 SGHTA, CDR2 FQGNSA. CDR3 in amino acids: CASSLAGTGPGNTIYF. Written as DNA, the CDR3 is TGTGCCAGCAGCTTAGCTGGGACAGGACCTGGAAACACCATATATTTT.

The chain carries TRBV9 and TRBJ2-7; 14 bases are a match to TRBD2. This CDR3 contains 15 residues. Germline V gives CDR1 SGDLS, CDR2 YYNGEE. Trimming at V came to 2 bases and at J to 4 bases, leaving 2 bases not matched to a gene. CDR3 in DNA: TGTGCCAGCAGCGTGGGACTAGCGGGGGATTACGAGCAGTACTTC. As protein: CASSVGLAGDYEQYF.

V is TRBV5-1 and J is TRBJ2-7; 7 nucleotides agree with TRBD1. V trimming: 4 bases; J trimming: 1 base; junction bases outside the gene matches: 5. The length of the CDR3 is 14 residues. CDR1 is SGHRS and CDR2 is YFSETQ in the germline V gene. The CDR3 DNA sequence: TGCGCCAGCAGCCCCCGACAGGGTTCCTACGAGCAGTACTTC. Translating gives CASSPRQGSYEQYF.